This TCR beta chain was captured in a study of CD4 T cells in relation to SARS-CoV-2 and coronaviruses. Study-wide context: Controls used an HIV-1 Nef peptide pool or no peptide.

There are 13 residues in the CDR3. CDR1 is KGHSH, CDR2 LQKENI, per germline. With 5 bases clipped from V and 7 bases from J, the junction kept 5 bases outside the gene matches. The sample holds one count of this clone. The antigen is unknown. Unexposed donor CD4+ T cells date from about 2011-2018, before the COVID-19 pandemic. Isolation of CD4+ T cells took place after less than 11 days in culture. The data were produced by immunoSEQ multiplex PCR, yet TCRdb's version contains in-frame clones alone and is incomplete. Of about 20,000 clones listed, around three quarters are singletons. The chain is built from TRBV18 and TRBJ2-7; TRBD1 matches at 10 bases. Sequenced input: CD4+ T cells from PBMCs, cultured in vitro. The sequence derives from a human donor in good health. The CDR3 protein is CASSSTGGDEQYF. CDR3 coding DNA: TGTGCCAGCTCATCGACAGGGGGCGATGAGCAGTACTTC.